This TCR beta chain emerged from a study of response to subunit inactivated influenza vaccine. Study-level results: Authors suggested seasonal influenza vaccinations each recruit few new T cells.

A single record per CDR3 protein comes from TCRdb applying MiXCR to the RT-PCR reads. The repertoire holds approximately 200,000 distinct CDR3 sequences, 13% to 15% seen once, with roughly 24% in the top ten. About this clonotype: Its antigen is not known.

V gave up 4 bases and J gave up 1 base; unmatched junction bases: 5. The CDR3 spans 16 residues. J is TRBJ2-5 and V is TRBV12-3 or TRBV12-4; TRBD2 agrees at 11 bases. The material was CD8+ T cells sorted from PBMCs, obtained roughly 5 days after vaccination. The TCR was taken from a man over 45 who received an inactivated influenza vaccine. The CDR3 loop is CASSSSSGGTQETQYF. For the CDR3, the DNA is TGTGCCAGCAGTTCCTCTAGCGGGGGGACCCAAGAGACCCAGTACTTC.